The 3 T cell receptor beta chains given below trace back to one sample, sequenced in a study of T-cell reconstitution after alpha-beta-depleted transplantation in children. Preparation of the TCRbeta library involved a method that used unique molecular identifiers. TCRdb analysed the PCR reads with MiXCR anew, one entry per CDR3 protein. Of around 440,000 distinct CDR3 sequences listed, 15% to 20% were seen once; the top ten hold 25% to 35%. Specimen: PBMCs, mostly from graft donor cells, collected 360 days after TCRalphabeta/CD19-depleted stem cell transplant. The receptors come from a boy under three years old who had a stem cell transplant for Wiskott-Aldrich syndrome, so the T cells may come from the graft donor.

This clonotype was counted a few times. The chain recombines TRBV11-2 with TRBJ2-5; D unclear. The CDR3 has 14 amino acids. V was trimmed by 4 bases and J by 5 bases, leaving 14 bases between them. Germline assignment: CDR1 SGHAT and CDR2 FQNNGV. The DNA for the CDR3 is TGTGCCAGCAGCTCTTATGGATTGTGGGAGACCCAGTACTTC. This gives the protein CASSSYGLWETQYF.

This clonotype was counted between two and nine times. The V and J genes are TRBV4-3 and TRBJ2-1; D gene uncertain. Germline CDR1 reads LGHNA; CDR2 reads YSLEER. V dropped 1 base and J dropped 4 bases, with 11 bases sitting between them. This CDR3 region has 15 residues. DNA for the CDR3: TGCGCCAGCAGCCAAGGTGGGCTAGTTTACAATGAGCAGTTCTTC. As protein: CASSQGGLVYNEQFF.

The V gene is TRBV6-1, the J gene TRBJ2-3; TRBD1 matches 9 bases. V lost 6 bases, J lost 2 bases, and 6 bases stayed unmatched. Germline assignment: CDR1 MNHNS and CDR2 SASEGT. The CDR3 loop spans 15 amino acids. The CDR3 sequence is CASSPRTGVTDTQYF. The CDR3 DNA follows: TGTGCCAGCAGCCCGAGGACAGGGGTCACAGATACGCAGTATTTT.